This TCR beta chain was captured in a study of vaccination and CD4 T cells after COVID-19. Whole-study context: Vaccinees got either two BNT162b2 doses or two mRNA-1273 doses.

The sample's treatment: roughly nine-day PBMC culture with coronavirus spike peptide pools or control peptides (ViraFEST assay). According to the study, CD4+ T cells from the unexposed donor were gathered ahead of the COVID-19 pandemic (2011-2018). As for this clonotype: Its matching antigen is unknown.

Oncomine TCR Beta short-read sequencing was applied to DNA from cultured CD4+ T cells. TCRdb re-analysed the PCR reads in MiXCR, keeping a single row per CDR3 protein. The sample carries about 5,400 distinct CDR3 sequences, under 35% recorded once. Sequencing was carried out using CD4+ T cells from blood, cultured in vitro. This clonotype originated in a human donor in good health.

The CDR3 DNA is TGTGCCAGCAGCGCACAGGGAGGGAACACTGAAGCTTTCTTT. It translates to CASSAQGGNTEAFF. The chain is built from TRBV7-9 and TRBJ1-1; a possible D gene is TRBD1 (6 bases). The CDR3 loop spans 14 amino acids. Germline V gene sequence: CDR1 SEHNR, CDR2 FQNEAQ (reference sequence). Trimming took 5 bases from V and 1 from J, leaving 11 bases between them.